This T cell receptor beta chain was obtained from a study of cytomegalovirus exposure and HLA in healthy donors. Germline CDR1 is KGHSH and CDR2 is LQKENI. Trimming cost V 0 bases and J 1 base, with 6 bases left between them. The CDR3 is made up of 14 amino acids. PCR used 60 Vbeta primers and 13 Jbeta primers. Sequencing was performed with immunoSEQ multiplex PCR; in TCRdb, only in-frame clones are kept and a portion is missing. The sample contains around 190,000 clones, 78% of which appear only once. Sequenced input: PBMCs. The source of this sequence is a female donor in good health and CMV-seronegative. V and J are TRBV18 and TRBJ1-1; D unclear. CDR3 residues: CASSPPPGNTEAFF. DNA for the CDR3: TGTGCCAGCTCACCACCGCCAGGGAACACTGAAGCTTTCTTT.